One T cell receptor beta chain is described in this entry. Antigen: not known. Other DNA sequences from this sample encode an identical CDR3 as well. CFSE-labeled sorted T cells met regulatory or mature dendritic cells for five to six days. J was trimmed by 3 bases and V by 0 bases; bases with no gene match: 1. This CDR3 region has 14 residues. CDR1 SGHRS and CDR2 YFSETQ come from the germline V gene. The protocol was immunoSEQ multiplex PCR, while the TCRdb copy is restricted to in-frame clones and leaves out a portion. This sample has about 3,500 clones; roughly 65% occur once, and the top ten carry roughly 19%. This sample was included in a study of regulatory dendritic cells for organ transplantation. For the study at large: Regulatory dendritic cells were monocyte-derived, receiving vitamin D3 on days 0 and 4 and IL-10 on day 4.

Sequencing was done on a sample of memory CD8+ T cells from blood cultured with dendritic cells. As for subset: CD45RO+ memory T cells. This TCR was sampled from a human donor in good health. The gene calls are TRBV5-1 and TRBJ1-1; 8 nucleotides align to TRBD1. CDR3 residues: CASSLAGGYTEAFF. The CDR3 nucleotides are TGCGCCAGCAGCTTGGCAGGGGGCTACACTGAAGCTTTCTTT.